These T cell receptor beta chains were read from a single sample in a study of identical twins. Each CDR3 protein is one row after TCRdb ran MiXCR on the 5' RACE reads. The data contain 450,000 to 650,000 distinct CDR3 sequences, around 9.6% of them singletons. This same sample was also part of a study on yellow fever vaccine responses in identical twins.

The specimen sequenced was PBMCs. These receptors all come from a woman between 18 and 29 years old in good health. Both conserved end residues are part of each CDR3. A D gene is named only where the DNA matches it firmly. Size is omitted from some rows. Given values are once, few, many or a class for expanded clones.

d_gene | j_gene | abundance | v_gene | CDR3aa | CDR3nt
NA | TRBJ1-2 | NA | TRBV2 | CASRGSADYYGYTF | TGTGCCAGCAGGGGGTCGGCAGACTACTATGGCTACACCTTC
TRBD1 | TRBJ2-5 | many | TRBV12-3/TRBV12-4 | CASSSQGAGETQYF | TGTGCCAGCAGTTCCCAGGGGGCCGGGGAGACCCAGTACTTC
TRBD1 | TRBJ2-1 | NA | TRBV4-2 | CASSQAGTGAPNEQFF | TGTGCCAGCAGCCAGGCCGGGACAGGGGCCCCCAATGAGCAGTTCTTC
NA | TRBJ2-2 | many | TRBV12-3/TRBV12-4 | CASSFTITGNTGELFF | TGTGCCAGCAGTTTTACCATCACAGGGAACACCGGGGAGCTGTTTTTT
TRBD2 | TRBJ2-7 | few | TRBV28 | CASTYRGSQSYEQYF | TGTGCCAGCACCTATCGCGGGAGTCAATCCTACGAGCAGTACTTC
NA | TRBJ2-1 | many | TRBV20-1 | CSARNRDLDYNEQFF | TGCAGTGCTAGAAACCGGGACCTGGACTACAATGAGCAGTTCTTC
TRBD2 | TRBJ2-1 | few | TRBV20-1 | CSARETSAEQFF | TGCAGTGCTAGGGAGACTAGCGCCGAGCAGTTCTTC
TRBD1 | TRBJ2-2 | NA | TRBV5-1 | CASSWTGTGGANTGELFF | TGCGCCAGCAGCTGGACCGGGACAGGGGGCGCCAACACCGGGGAGCTGTTTTTT
TRBD2 | TRBJ2-3 | NA | TRBV10-3 | CAIIGRAFFTDTQYF | TGTGCCATCATAGGGAGGGCCTTTTTCACAGATACGCAGTATTTT
NA | TRBJ2-7 | NA | TRBV3-1 | CASSQDLGGGYEQYF | TGTGCCAGCAGCCAAGATCTTGGAGGGGGCTACGAGCAGTACTTC
NA | TRBJ2-3 | NA | TRBV9 | CASSVSGADTQYF | TGTGCCAGCAGCGTGAGTGGCGCAGATACGCAGTATTTT
TRBD1 | TRBJ2-2 | many | TRBV29-1 | CSVEPRDRAPGELFF | TGCAGCGTTGAACCGCGGGACAGGGCTCCCGGGGAGCTGTTTTTT
TRBD2 | TRBJ2-1 | many | TRBV3-1 | CASSQVQGVAGEGNEQFF | TGTGCCAGCAGCCAAGTCCAGGGGGTAGCGGGAGAGGGAAATGAGCAGTTCTTC
NA | TRBJ1-3 | NA | TRBV9 | CASSPQSGGGNTIYF | TGTGCCAGCAGCCCCCAGTCCGGGGGCGGAAACACCATATATTTT
NA | TRBJ2-5 | many | TRBV5-1 | CASSPVDPEETQYF | TGCGCCAGCAGCCCCGTCGACCCTGAAGAGACCCAGTACTTC
TRBD2 | TRBJ2-3 | NA | TRBV7-3 | CASSSSSNLAGIGYTQYF | TGTGCCAGCAGCTCCTCTTCAAACCTAGCGGGGATTGGATATACGCAGTATTTT
TRBD1 | TRBJ2-1 | NA | TRBV5-1 | CASSLGGTGDYNEQFF | TGCGCCAGCAGCTTGGGTGGGACAGGGGACTACAATGAGCAGTTCTTC
NA | TRBJ1-1 | NA | TRBV6-1 | CASTLSGGYTEAFF | TGTGCCAGCACCCTGTCTGGCGGCTACACTGAAGCTTTCTTT
NA | TRBJ1-2 | many | TRBV12-3/TRBV12-4 | CASSLAVGNGYTF | TGTGCCAGCAGTTTAGCAGTAGGGAATGGCTACACCTTC
NA | TRBJ2-1 | many | TRBV4-1 | CASMSSQSSYNEQFF | TGCGCCAGCATGAGTTCGCAGAGCTCCTACAATGAGCAGTTCTTC
TRBD1 | TRBJ1-1 | few | TRBV7-3 | CASSRGTGGKNEAFF | TGTGCCAGCAGCCGAGGGACAGGGGGCAAGAATGAAGCTTTCTTT
NA | TRBJ1-4 | many | TRBV3-1 | CASSPTLTGLGEKLFF | TGTGCCAGCAGCCCCACTCTTACAGGGTTGGGGGAAAAACTGTTTTTT
NA | TRBJ2-5 | few | TRBV11-1 | CASSSGRAIQETQYF | TGTGCCAGCAGTTCCGGACGGGCGATCCAAGAGACCCAGTACTTC
TRBD1 | TRBJ1-1 | few | TRBV12-3/TRBV12-4 | CASSYLGRGQSEAFF | TGTGCCAGCAGTTATCTCGGCAGGGGGCAATCTGAAGCTTTCTTT
NA | TRBJ2-2 | NA | TRBV7-2 | CASHRGSSEVLFF | TGTGCCAGCCACCGGGGGTCTTCGGAGGTGCTGTTTTTT
NA | TRBJ2-7 | many | TRBV2 | CASSGQSSYEQYF | TGTGCCAGCAGTGGACAGAGCTCCTACGAGCAGTACTTC
TRBD2 | TRBJ2-7 | NA | TRBV20-1 | CSAGGEWPRYEQYF | TGCAGTGCTGGGGGGGAGTGGCCCAGGTACGAGCAGTACTTC
NA | TRBJ2-7 | many | TRBV20-1 | CSARGDYEQYF | TGCAGTGCTAGAGGGGACTACGAGCAGTACTTC
TRBD2 | TRBJ2-3 | many | TRBV12-3/TRBV12-4 | CASTEGGRGTDTQYF | TGTGCCAGCACCGAGGGCGGGAGGGGCACAGATACGCAGTATTTT
TRBD1 | TRBJ1-4 | many | TRBV4-1 | CASSQGGQAEKLFF | TGCGCCAGCAGCCAAGGTGGACAGGCGGAAAAACTGTTTTTT
TRBD2 | TRBJ2-3 | few | TRBV28 | CATTWRGGTDTQYF | TGTGCCACTACGTGGCGGGGGGGCACAGATACGCAGTATTTT
TRBD2 | TRBJ2-1 | NA | TRBV2 | CASSGWREANEQFF | TGTGCCAGCAGTGGGTGGCGGGAGGCCAATGAGCAGTTCTTC
NA | TRBJ2-7 | many | TRBV20-1 | CSASRQVEPYEQYF | TGCAGTGCTAGCCGACAGGTGGAGCCCTACGAGCAGTACTTC
NA | TRBJ1-1 | NA | TRBV21-1 | CASSAKTGGFPEAFF | TGTGCCAGCAGCGCGAAGACAGGAGGGTTTCCTGAAGCTTTCTTT
TRBD2 | TRBJ2-1 | NA | TRBV28 | CASSSSGDNEQFF | TGTGCCAGCAGTTCAAGCGGGGACAATGAGCAGTTCTTC
TRBD1 | TRBJ2-7 | NA | TRBV12-3/TRBV12-4 | CASSLAPRDRGLWEQYF | TGTGCCAGCAGTTTAGCGCCTCGGGACAGGGGGCTATGGGAGCAGTACTTC
TRBD1 | TRBJ2-1 | many | TRBV5-1 | CASSLTSGQGPPGEQFF | TGCGCCAGCAGCTTGACCTCGGGACAGGGGCCACCTGGTGAGCAGTTCTTC
NA | TRBJ2-3 | few | TRBV19 | CASSIILQSTDTQYF | TGTGCCAGTAGTATCATTTTGCAGAGCACAGATACGCAGTATTTT
NA | TRBJ2-2 | many | TRBV12-3/TRBV12-4 | CASSPRVGELFF | TGTGCCAGCAGTCCCAGGGTTGGGGAGCTGTTTTTT
NA | TRBJ2-3 | few | TRBV7-6 | CASSLAQDERYTDTQYF | TGTGCCAGCAGCTTAGCGCAAGACGAGCGGTACACAGATACGCAGTATTTT
TRBD1 | TRBJ2-5 | few | TRBV18 | CASSLTGTGGSGGETQYF | TGTGCCAGCTCACTCACCGGGACAGGGGGCTCGGGAGGAGAGACCCAGTACTTC
TRBD2 | TRBJ2-5 | many | TRBV7-9 | CASLYSGGQETQYF | TGTGCCAGCTTATATAGCGGGGGACAAGAGACCCAGTACTTC
NA | TRBJ2-5 | NA | TRBV18 | CASSSTGIGETQYF | TGTGCCAGCTCATCTACAGGGATTGGAGAGACCCAGTACTTC
TRBD1 | TRBJ2-4 | few | TRBV27 | CASKDLQGMSRQNIQYF | TGTGCCAGCAAGGACTTACAGGGGATGAGTAGACAAAACATTCAGTACTTC
NA | TRBJ2-7 | many | TRBV3-1 | CASSQVFPTSEQYF | TGTGCCAGCAGCCAAGTGTTTCCCACCAGCGAGCAGTACTTC
TRBD2 | TRBJ2-7 | many | TRBV7-2 | CASSASSSGSRYEQYF | TGTGCCAGCAGCGCTAGCTCTAGCGGGAGTAGGTACGAGCAGTACTTC
TRBD2 | TRBJ2-1 | NA | TRBV29-1 | CSAIGTSGMNEQFF | TGCAGCGCAATCGGGACTAGCGGGATGAATGAGCAGTTCTTC
TRBD2 | TRBJ2-1 | many | TRBV7-2 | CASSLASSGLYNEQFF | TGTGCCAGCAGCTTAGCATCTAGCGGGCTCTACAATGAGCAGTTCTTC
TRBD1 | TRBJ2-7 | few | TRBV6-2/TRBV6-3 | CASSRDRWKKSSYEQYF | TGTGCCAGCAGTCGGGACAGGTGGAAGAAGAGCTCCTACGAGCAGTACTTC
NA | TRBJ2-2 | NA | TRBV11-3 | CASSPGPQRGAGELFF | TGTGCCAGCAGCCCTGGACCCCAACGGGGCGCCGGGGAGCTGTTTTTT
NA | TRBJ2-2 | few | TRBV15 | CATSSYSPAGELFF | TGTGCCACCAGCAGTTATTCCCCCGCCGGGGAGCTGTTTTTT
NA | TRBJ2-5 | few | TRBV6-1 | CASIATGTPQETQYF | TGTGCCAGCATCGCCACCGGGACGCCACAAGAGACCCAGTACTTC
NA | TRBJ1-5 | many | TRBV12-3/TRBV12-4 | CASREGGVVNQPQHF | TGTGCCAGCAGGGAAGGGGGGGTTGTCAATCAGCCCCAGCATTTT
NA | TRBJ2-7 | many | TRBV5-1 | CASSLGPRNEQYF | TGCGCCAGCAGCTTGGGCCCTCGGAACGAGCAGTACTTC
NA | TRBJ1-2 | few | TRBV7-2 | CASSLKQVYGYTF | TGTGCCAGCAGCTTAAAACAGGTCTATGGCTACACCTTC